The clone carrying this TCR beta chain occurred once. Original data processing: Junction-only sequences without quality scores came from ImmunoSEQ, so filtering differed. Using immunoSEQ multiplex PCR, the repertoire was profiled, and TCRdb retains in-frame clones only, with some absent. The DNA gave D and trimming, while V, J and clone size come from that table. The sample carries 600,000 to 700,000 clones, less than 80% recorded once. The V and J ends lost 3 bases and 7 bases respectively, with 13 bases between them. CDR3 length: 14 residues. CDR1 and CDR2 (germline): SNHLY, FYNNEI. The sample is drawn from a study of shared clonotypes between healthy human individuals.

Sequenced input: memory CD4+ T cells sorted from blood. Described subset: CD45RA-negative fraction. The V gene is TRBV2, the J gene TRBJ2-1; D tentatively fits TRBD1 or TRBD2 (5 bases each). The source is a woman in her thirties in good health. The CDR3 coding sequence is TGTGCCAGCAGTGACAGGTACGGGACGAATGAGCAGTTCTTC. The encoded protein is CASSDRYGTNEQFF. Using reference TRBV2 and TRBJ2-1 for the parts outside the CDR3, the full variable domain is EPEVTQTPSHQVTQMGQEVILRCVPISNHLYFYWYRQILGQKVEFLVSFYNNEISEKSEIFDDQFSVERPDGSNFTLKIRSTKLEDSAMYFCASSDRYGTNEQFFGPGTRLTVL.